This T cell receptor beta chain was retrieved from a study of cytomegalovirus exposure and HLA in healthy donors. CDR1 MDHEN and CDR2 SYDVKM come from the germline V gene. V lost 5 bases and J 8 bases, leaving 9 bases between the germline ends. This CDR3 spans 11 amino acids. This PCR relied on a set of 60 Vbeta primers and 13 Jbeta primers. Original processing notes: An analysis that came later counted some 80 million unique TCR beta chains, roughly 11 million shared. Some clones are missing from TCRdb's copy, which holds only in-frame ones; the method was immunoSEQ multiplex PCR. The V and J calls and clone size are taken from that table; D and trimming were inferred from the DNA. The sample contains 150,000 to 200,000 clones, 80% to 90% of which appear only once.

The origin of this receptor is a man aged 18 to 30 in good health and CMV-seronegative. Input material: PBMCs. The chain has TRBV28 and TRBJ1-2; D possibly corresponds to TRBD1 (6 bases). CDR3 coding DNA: TGTGCCAGCAGTCTCGGACAGGGCTACACCTTC. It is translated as CASSLGQGYTF.